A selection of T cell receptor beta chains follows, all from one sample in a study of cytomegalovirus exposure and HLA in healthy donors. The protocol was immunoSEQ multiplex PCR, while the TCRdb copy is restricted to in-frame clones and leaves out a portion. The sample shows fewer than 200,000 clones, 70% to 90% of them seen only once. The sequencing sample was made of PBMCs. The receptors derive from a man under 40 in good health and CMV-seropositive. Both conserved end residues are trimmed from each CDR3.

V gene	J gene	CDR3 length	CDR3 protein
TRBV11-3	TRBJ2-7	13	ASRLSSVFSYEQY
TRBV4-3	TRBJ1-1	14	ASSHIRRGINTEAF
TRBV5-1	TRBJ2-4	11	ASSLAVENIQY
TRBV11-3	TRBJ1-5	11	ASSFLPNQPQH
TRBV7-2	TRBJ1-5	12	ASSQSGGNQPQH
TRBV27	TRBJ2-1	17	ASSLGGTSGYLTYNEQF
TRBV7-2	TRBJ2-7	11	ASSSTGEGEQY
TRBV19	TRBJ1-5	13	ASSILGSYNQPQH
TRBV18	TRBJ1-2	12	ASSPSGSNYGYT
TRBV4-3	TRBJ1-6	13	ASSREEENNSPLH
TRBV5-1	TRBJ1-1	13	ASSLDGQGNTEAF
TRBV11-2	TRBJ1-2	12	ASSLSGTNYGYT
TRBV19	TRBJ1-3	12	ASSIQVSGNTIY
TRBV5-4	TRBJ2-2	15	ASSHGGGGRGTGELF
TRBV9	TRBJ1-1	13	ASSVFPSTGSEAF
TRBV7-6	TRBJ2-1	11	ASSLGLANEQF
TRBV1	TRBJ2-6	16	TSSQLAGEHSGANVLT
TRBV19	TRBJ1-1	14	ASSIGQVTENTEAF
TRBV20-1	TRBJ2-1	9	SVANSDEQF
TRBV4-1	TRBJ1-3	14	ASSHLQGASGNTIY
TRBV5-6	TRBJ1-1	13	ASSLIRGVVTEAF
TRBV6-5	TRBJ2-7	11	ASSYANGEEQY
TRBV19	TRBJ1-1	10	ASRAGGTEAF
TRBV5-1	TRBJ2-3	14	ASSSRTRISTDTQY
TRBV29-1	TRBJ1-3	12	SVAGGGPGNTIY
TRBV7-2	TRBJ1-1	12	ASSLYWDSPEAF
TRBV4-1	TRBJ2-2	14	ASSQLRDRGAGELF
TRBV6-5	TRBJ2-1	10	ASSPRGRAAF
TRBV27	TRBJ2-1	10	ASSFGGNEQF
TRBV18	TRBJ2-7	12	ASSAGTGPYEQY
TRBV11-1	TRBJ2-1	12	ASSLAKEYNEQF
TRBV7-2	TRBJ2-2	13	ASSWGTGLAGELF
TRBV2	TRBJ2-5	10	ASSELTGPQY
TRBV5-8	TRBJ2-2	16	ASSRVSIAGGLIGELF
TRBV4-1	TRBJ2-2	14	ASSQDRLAGTGELF
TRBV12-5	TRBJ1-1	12	ASGLGRGRTEAF
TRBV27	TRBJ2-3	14	ASPPLPDRATDTQY
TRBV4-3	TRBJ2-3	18	ASSQEGLAGSDIETDTQY
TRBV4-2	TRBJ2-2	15	ASSQDRLAGSTGELF
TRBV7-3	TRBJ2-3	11	ASSWGTGAAQY
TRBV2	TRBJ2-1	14	ASREPLAGVSNEQF
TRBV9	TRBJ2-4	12	ASSKGGLENIQY
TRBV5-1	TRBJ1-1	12	ASSLWDRDTEAF
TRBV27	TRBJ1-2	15	ASSPDFSWDNSYGYT
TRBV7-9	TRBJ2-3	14	ASSPQTSGSADTQY
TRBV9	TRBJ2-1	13	ASSVASGRVFEQF
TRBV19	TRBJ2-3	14	ASSLLAGGYTDTQY
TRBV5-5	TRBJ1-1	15	ASSLLSQGALNTEAF
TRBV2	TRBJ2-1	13	ASSEATSSYNEQF
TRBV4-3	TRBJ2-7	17	ASSQVSGASGRGTYEQY
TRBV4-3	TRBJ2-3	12	ASSPGLGLHTQY
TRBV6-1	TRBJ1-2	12	ASSEGTGGYGYT
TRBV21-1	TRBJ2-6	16	ASTMTRNPLFGANVLT
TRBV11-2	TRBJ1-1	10	ASSLIDTEAF
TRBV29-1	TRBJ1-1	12	SAGPGEGNTEAF